Listed below are T cell receptor beta chains from one sample, sequenced in a study of blood T cell repertoires in COVID-19. Sequencing used immunoSEQ multiplex PCR; TCRdb keeps in-frame clones, though not all of them. The sample carries about 380,000 clones, around 90% recorded once. Source material: PBMCs or T cells enriched from blood (not recorded which). The receptors shown here come from a woman aged 18-35 years who had recovered from COVID-19. The CDR3 runs from the conserved cysteine through the conserved F or W. A D gene is named only where the DNA matches it firmly. For some rows the clone size is stated as once, few or many, or as a class when expanded; others skip it.

j_gene: TRBJ1-5; v_gene: TRBV7-2; d_gene: -; abundance: -; CDR3aa: CASSRGEGTGEGPQHF; CDR3nt: TGTGCCAGCAGCCGCGGGGAGGGGACGGGTGAAGGGCCCCAGCATTTT
j_gene: TRBJ1-3; v_gene: TRBV3-1/TRBV3-2; d_gene: TRBD1; abundance: once; CDR3aa: CASSRPTGLDGNTIYF; CDR3nt: TGTGCCAGCAGCCGGCCGACAGGGCTCGATGGAAACACCATATATTTT
j_gene: TRBJ2-2; v_gene: TRBV5-1; d_gene: TRBD1; abundance: -; CDR3aa: CASSGRTGSDTGELFF; CDR3nt: TGCGCCAGCAGCGGGAGGACAGGGTCTGACACCGGGGAGCTGTTTTTT
j_gene: TRBJ1-6; v_gene: TRBV7-9; d_gene: TRBD1; abundance: -; CDR3aa: CASSPGGRSPLHF; CDR3nt: TGTGCCAGCAGCCCAGGGGGGAGATCACCCCTCCACTTT
j_gene: TRBJ1-2; v_gene: TRBV6-1; d_gene: -; abundance: -; CDR3aa: CASSEGPGANYGYTF; CDR3nt: TGTGCCAGCAGTGAAGGGCCCGGAGCTAACTATGGCTACACCTTC
j_gene: TRBJ1-1; v_gene: TRBV29-1; d_gene: -; abundance: -; CDR3aa: CSVDQNTEAFF; CDR3nt: TGCAGCGTTGATCAAAACACTGAAGCTTTCTTT
j_gene: TRBJ1-4; v_gene: TRBV6-5; d_gene: TRBD1; abundance: -; CDR3aa: CASSYSTGSEKLFF; CDR3nt: TGTGCCAGCAGTTACTCGACAGGGAGTGAAAAACTGTTTTTT
j_gene: TRBJ1-2; v_gene: TRBV3-1/TRBV3-2; d_gene: TRBD1; abundance: once; CDR3aa: CASSQEIGTGHYGYTF; CDR3nt: TGTGCCAGCAGCCAAGAAATTGGGACAGGGCACTATGGCTACACCTTC
j_gene: TRBJ1-4; v_gene: TRBV5-4; d_gene: -; abundance: -; CDR3aa: CASSADGLATNEKLFF; CDR3nt: TGTGCCAGCAGCGCGGATGGACTTGCAACTAATGAAAAACTGTTTTTT
j_gene: TRBJ2-7; v_gene: TRBV4-2; d_gene: TRBD1; abundance: -; CDR3aa: CASSQAGTGAYEQYF; CDR3nt: TGTGCCAGCAGCCAAGCCGGGACAGGAGCCTACGAGCAGTACTTC
j_gene: TRBJ1-6; v_gene: TRBV7-3; d_gene: TRBD1; abundance: -; CDR3aa: CASSTRPGTGLGTIRSPLHF; CDR3nt: TGTGCCAGCAGCACTCGTCCCGGGACAGGGTTGGGGACAATACGGTCACCCCTCCACTTT
j_gene: TRBJ1-2; v_gene: TRBV6-2/TRBV6-3; d_gene: -; abundance: -; CDR3aa: CASSDRESIGYTF; CDR3nt: TGTGCCAGCAGTGATAGGGAGTCCATCGGCTACACCTTC
j_gene: TRBJ1-6; v_gene: TRBV19; d_gene: -; abundance: -; CDR3aa: CASSIRGRNNSPLHF; CDR3nt: TGTGCCAGTAGTATCCGGGGTCGGAATAATTCACCCCTCCACTTT
j_gene: TRBJ1-1; v_gene: TRBV29-1; d_gene: -; abundance: -; CDR3aa: CSVREGSGQTEAFF; CDR3nt: TGCAGCGTCCGAGAGGGCTCCGGGCAGACTGAAGCTTTCTTT
j_gene: TRBJ1-6; v_gene: TRBV5-6; d_gene: -; abundance: -; CDR3aa: CASSSDSLSYNSPLHF; CDR3nt: TGTGCCAGCAGCTCGGACAGCCTCTCCTATAATTCACCCCTCCACTTT
j_gene: TRBJ2-1; v_gene: TRBV2; d_gene: TRBD1; abundance: -; CDR3aa: CASSSTRDRDEQFF; CDR3nt: TGTGCCAGCAGCTCGACACGGGACAGGGACGAGCAGTTCTTC
j_gene: TRBJ2-3; v_gene: TRBV11-2; d_gene: -; abundance: -; CDR3aa: CASSLAGQKGTDTQYF; CDR3nt: TGTGCCAGCAGCTTAGCCGGACAGAAGGGTACAGATACGCAGTATTTT
j_gene: TRBJ2-3; v_gene: TRBV5-1; d_gene: TRBD2; abundance: -; CDR3aa: CASSFLAGTADTQYF; CDR3nt: TGCGCCAGCAGCTTTCTAGCGGGGACGGCAGATACGCAGTATTTT
j_gene: TRBJ1-1; v_gene: TRBV3-1/TRBV3-2; d_gene: -; abundance: few; CDR3aa: CASNLGENTEAFF; CDR3nt: TGTGCCAGCAACCTAGGGGAGAACACTGAAGCTTTCTTT
j_gene: TRBJ2-3; v_gene: TRBV10-3; d_gene: -; abundance: -; CDR3aa: CAIGEDTQYF; CDR3nt: TGTGCCATCGGGGAGGATACGCAGTATTTT
j_gene: TRBJ2-3; v_gene: TRBV5-1; d_gene: TRBD1; abundance: -; CDR3aa: CASSLGTGGPDTQYF; CDR3nt: TGCGCCAGCAGCTTGGGGACAGGGGGACCAGATACGCAGTATTTT
j_gene: TRBJ1-1; v_gene: TRBV29-1; d_gene: -; abundance: -; CDR3aa: CSVDPIGSKKTEAFF; CDR3nt: TGCAGCGTTGACCCTATCGGGAGTAAGAAGACTGAAGCTTTCTTT
j_gene: TRBJ1-1; v_gene: TRBV6-1; d_gene: -; abundance: -; CDR3aa: CASSDRLYYEAFF; CDR3nt: TGTGCCAGCAGTGACCGCCTATACTATGAAGCTTTCTTT
j_gene: TRBJ1-5; v_gene: TRBV30; d_gene: TRBD1; abundance: -; CDR3aa: CAWSADRGSNQPQHF; CDR3nt: TGTGCCTGGAGTGCAGACAGGGGGAGCAATCAGCCCCAGCATTTT
j_gene: TRBJ2-7; v_gene: TRBV6-1; d_gene: -; abundance: -; CDR3aa: CASSEAPLTYEQYF; CDR3nt: TGTGCCAGCAGTGAAGCTCCCCTAACCTACGAGCAGTACTTC
j_gene: TRBJ2-5; v_gene: TRBV24-1; d_gene: TRBD1; abundance: -; CDR3aa: CATSDNKRQGHGETQYF; CDR3nt: TGTGCCACCAGTGATAATAAAAGACAGGGACATGGAGAGACCCAGTACTTC
j_gene: TRBJ1-2; v_gene: TRBV19; d_gene: -; abundance: -; CDR3aa: CASSMILSTDYGYTF; CDR3nt: TGTGCCAGTAGTATGATTTTGTCGACAGACTATGGCTACACCTTC
j_gene: TRBJ2-3; v_gene: TRBV2; d_gene: -; abundance: -; CDR3aa: CARLVTDTQYF; CDR3nt: TGTGCCCGTCTCGTCACAGATACGCAGTATTTT
j_gene: TRBJ2-7; v_gene: TRBV6-5; d_gene: -; abundance: -; CDR3aa: CASSYGPGRYEQYF; CDR3nt: TGTGCCAGCAGTTACGGGCCAGGGCGGTACGAGCAGTACTTC
j_gene: TRBJ2-5; v_gene: TRBV18; d_gene: TRBD1; abundance: -; CDR3aa: CASSRQGKETQYF; CDR3nt: TGTGCCAGCTCTCGACAGGGGAAGGAGACCCAGTACTTC
j_gene: TRBJ2-7; v_gene: TRBV27; d_gene: TRBD1; abundance: -; CDR3aa: CASKKQQGARGEQYF; CDR3nt: TGTGCCAGCAAGAAACAACAGGGGGCGCGGGGCGAGCAGTACTTC
j_gene: TRBJ2-7; v_gene: TRBV19; d_gene: -; abundance: -; CDR3aa: CASSIQYRVDEQYF; CDR3nt: TGTGCCAGTAGTATTCAGTACAGGGTCGACGAGCAGTACTTC
j_gene: TRBJ1-2; v_gene: TRBV27; d_gene: -; abundance: -; CDR3aa: CASSLTGEYGYTF; CDR3nt: TGTGCCAGCAGTTTGACAGGTGAATATGGCTACACCTTC